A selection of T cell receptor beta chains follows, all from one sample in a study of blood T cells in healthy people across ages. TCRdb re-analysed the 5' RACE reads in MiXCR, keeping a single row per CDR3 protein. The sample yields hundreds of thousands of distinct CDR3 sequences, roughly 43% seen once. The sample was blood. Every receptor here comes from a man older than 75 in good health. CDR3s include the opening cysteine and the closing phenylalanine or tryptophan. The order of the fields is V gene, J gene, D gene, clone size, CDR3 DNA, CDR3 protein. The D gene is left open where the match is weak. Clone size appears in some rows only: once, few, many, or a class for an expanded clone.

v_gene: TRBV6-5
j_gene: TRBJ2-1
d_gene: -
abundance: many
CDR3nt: TGTGCCAGCAGAGCAGGGGTGAACAGAGTCAATGAGCAGTTCTTC
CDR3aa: CASRAGVNRVNEQFF

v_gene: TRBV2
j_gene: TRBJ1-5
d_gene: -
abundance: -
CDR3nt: TGTGCCAGCCGTCGGATCCGGACTGAGAATCAGCCCCAGCATTTT
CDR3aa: CASRRIRTENQPQHF

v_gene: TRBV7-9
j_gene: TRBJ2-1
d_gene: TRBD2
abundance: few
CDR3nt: TGTGCCAGCAGCTTCGGTACGGGAGGGCCGGATGAGCAGTTCTTC
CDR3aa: CASSFGTGGPDEQFF

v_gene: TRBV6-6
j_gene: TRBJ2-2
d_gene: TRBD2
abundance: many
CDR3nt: TGTGCCAGCAGTTACCCACTAGCGGCGAACACCGGGGAGCTGTTTTTT
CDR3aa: CASSYPLAANTGELFF

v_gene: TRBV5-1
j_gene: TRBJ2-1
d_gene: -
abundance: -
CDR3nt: TGCGCCAGCAGCTTGAAAGCGGACCAGTACAATGAGCAGTTCTTC
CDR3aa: CASSLKADQYNEQFF

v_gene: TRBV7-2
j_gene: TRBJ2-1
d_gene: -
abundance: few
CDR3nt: TGTGCCAGCAGCCCGCTGGGGCAAGGGATGTATGAGCAGTTCTTC
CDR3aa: CASSPLGQGMYEQFF

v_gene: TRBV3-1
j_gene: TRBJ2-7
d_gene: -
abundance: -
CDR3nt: TGTGCCAGCAGCAAACGAGTAGGGCCCTACGAGCAGTACTTC
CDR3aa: CASSKRVGPYEQYF

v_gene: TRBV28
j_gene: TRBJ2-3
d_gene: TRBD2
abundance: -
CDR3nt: TGTGCCAGTCCTGGGGCTAGCGGGTCTAGCACAGATACGCAGTATTTT
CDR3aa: CASPGASGSSTDTQYF

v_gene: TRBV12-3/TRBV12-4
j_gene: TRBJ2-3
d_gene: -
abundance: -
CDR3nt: TGTGCCAGCAGTTTTTCGGGGGGCCGGCAAGGAGCAGATACGCAGTATTTT
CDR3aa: CASSFSGGRQGADTQYF

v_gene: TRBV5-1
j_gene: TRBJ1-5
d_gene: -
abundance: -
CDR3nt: TGCGCCAGCAGCTTGGACGATTATAGCAATCAGCCCCAGCATTTT
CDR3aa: CASSLDDYSNQPQHF

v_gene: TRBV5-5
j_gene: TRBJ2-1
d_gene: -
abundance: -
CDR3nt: TGTGCCAGCAACCATGCTTCAAGGACCCGGACAAATGAGCAGTTCTTC
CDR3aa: CASNHASRTRTNEQFF

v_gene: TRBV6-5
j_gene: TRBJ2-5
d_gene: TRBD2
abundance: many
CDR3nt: TGTGCCAGCAGTTACTCTCGCGGGGGTAGCCAAGAGACCCAGTACTTC
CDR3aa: CASSYSRGGSQETQYF

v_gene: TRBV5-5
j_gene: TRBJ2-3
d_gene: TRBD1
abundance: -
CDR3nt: TGTGCCAGCAGCCCGTACAGGGGCGCAGATACGCAGTATTTT
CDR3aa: CASSPYRGADTQYF

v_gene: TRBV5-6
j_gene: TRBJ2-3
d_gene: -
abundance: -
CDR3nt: TGTGCCAGCAGCTCTCTGGGGGGCCCCTCCACAGATACGCAGTATTTT
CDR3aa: CASSSLGGPSTDTQYF

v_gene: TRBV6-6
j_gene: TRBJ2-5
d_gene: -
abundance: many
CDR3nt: TGTGCCAGCAGTTACCCCAAGGGCCAGGAGACCCAGTACTTC
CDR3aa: CASSYPKGQETQYF

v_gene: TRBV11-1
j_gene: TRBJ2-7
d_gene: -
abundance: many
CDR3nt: TGTGCCAGCAGCTTAGGTCAGAACGAGCAGTACTTC
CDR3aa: CASSLGQNEQYF

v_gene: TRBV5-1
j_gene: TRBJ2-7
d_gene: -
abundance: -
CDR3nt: TGCGCCGGCAGCTTGGACGGGAACTACGAGCAGTACTTC
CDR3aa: CAGSLDGNYEQYF

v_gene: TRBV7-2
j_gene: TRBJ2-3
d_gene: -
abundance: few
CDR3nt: TGTGCCAGCAGCTTAGGGCGGGTACCCACAGATACGCAGTATTTT
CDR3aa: CASSLGRVPTDTQYF

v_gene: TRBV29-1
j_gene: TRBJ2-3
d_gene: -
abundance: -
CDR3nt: TGCAGCGTTGATCCTAGCACCCATACGCAGTATTTT
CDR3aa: CSVDPSTHTQYF

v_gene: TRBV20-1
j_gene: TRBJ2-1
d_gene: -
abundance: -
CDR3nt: TGCAGTGGGACTATCTTTGGGGCCCCTGAGCAGTTCTTC
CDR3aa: CSGTIFGAPEQFF

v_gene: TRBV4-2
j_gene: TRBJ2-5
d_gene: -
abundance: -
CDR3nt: TGTGCCAGCAGCCAAGATTGGGCTAGTGAGACCCAGTACTTC
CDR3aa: CASSQDWASETQYF

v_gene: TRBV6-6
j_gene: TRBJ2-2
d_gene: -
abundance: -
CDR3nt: TGTGCCAGCACCCACGGGAGGGCAGGGGGAAACGGGGAGCTGTTTTTT
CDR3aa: CASTHGRAGGNGELFF

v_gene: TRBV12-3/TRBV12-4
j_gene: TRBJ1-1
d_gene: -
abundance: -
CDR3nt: TGTGCCAGCCTGGGTCGGGGAATGATAACTGAAGCTTTCTTT
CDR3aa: CASLGRGMITEAFF

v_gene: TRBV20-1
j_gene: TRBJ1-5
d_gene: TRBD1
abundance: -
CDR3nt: TGCAGTGCTAGGATGTCAGGGGGGGGTCAGCCCCAGCATTTT
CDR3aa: CSARMSGGGQPQHF

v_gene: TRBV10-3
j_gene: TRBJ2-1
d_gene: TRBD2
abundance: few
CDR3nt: TGTGCCATCAGTGACGGACTAGCGGGAAGTAATGAGCAGTTCTTC
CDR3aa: CAISDGLAGSNEQFF

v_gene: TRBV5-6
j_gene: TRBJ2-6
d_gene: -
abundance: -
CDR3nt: TGTGCCAGCAGCCCGGGCGGTCTCTCTGGGGCCAACGTCCTGACTTTC
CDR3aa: CASSPGGLSGANVLTF

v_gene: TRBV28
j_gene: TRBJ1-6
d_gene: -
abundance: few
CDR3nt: TGTGCCAGCAGGAGGACAGCCTCGTCTTCACCCCTCCACTTT
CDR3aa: CASRRTASSSPLHF

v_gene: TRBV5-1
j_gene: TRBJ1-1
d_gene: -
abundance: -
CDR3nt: TGCGCCAGCAGCCCGGGGTCAGGTTACGCTGAAGCTTTCTTT
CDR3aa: CASSPGSGYAEAFF

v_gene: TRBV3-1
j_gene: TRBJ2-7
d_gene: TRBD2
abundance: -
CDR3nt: TGTGCCAGCAGCCAAGGATCGCTAGCGGCTTACGAGCAGTACTTC
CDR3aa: CASSQGSLAAYEQYF

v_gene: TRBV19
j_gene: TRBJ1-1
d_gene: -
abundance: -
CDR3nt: TGTGCCAGTAGTCCGAGGGGCACGGGGCGGCCCCTGAACACTGAAGCTTTCTTT
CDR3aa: CASSPRGTGRPLNTEAFF

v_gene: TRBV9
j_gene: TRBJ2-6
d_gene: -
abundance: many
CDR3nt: TGTGCCAGCAGCGTCCGGGGCTCTGGGGCCAACGTCCTGACTTTC
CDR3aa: CASSVRGSGANVLTF

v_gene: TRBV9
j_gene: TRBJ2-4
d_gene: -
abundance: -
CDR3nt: TGTGCCAGCAGCGTAGATGCGACCTTCAAAAACATTCAGTACTTC
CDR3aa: CASSVDATFKNIQYF

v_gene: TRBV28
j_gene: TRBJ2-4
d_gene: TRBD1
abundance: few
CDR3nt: TGTGCCAGCAGTGCAGGGGGCCAAGCCAAAAACATTCAGTACTTC
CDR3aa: CASSAGGQAKNIQYF

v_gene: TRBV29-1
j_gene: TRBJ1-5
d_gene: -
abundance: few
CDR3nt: TGCAGCGTTACACTGACCCTTCAGGGCGATCAGCCCCAGCATTTT
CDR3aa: CSVTLTLQGDQPQHF

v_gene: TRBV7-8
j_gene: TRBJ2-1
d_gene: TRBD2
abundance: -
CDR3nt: TGTGCCAGCACCTCTAGTGGATCCTTTCTAGCGGGAGGGCCCCATGAGCAGTTCTTC
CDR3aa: CASTSSGSFLAGGPHEQFF

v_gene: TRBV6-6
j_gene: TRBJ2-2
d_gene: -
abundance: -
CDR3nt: TGTGCCAGCAGTTACTCAGGGCTAGCGTACACCGGGGAGCTGTTTTTT
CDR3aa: CASSYSGLAYTGELFF

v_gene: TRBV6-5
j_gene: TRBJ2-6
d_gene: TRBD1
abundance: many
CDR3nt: TGTGCCAGCAGTTCTGACAGGGGGCGCGGTTCTGGGGCCAACGTCCTGACTTTC
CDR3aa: CASSSDRGRGSGANVLTF

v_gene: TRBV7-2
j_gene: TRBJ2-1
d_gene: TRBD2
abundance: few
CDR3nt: TGTGCCAGCAGCTCATCAGCGGGAGGGACCTACAATGAGCAGTTCTTC
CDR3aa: CASSSSAGGTYNEQFF

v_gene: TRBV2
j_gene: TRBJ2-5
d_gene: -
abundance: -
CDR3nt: TGTGCCAGCAGTGGGGAGTATGAAGAGACCCAGTACTTC
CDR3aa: CASSGEYEETQYF

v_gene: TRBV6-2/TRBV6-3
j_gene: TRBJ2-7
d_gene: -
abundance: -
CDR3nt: TGTGCCAGCACCCAGCAGCGTTGGCTCAGCGAGCAGTACTTC
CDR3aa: CASTQQRWLSEQYF

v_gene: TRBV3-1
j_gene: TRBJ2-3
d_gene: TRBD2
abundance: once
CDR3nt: TGTGCCAGCAGCCAAGCGGCGGGGGGGCACTCAGATACGCAGTATTTT
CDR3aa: CASSQAAGGHSDTQYF

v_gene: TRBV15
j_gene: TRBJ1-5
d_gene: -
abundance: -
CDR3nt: TGTGCCACCAACATAAACAGGGGCAATCAGCCCCAGCATTTT
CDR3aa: CATNINRGNQPQHF

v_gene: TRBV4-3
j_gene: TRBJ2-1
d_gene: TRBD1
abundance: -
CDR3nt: TGCGCCAGCAGCCAAGTTTGGGGGGACAGGGGTAACAATGAGCAGTTCTTC
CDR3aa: CASSQVWGDRGNNEQFF

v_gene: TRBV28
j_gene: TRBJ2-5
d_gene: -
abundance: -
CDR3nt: TGTGCCAGCAGTCCCCGGTTGGAGGGGGGAGAGACCCAGTACTTC
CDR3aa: CASSPRLEGGETQYF

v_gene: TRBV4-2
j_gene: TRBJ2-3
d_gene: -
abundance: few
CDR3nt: TGTGCCAGCAGCCAAGTCCTTGGAGCAGATACGCAGTATTTT
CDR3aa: CASSQVLGADTQYF

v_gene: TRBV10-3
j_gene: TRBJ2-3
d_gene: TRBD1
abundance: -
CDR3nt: TGTGCCATCAGTGAGGGGGTAACAGGGGTCTTTTCAGATACGCAGTATTTT
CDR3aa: CAISEGVTGVFSDTQYF

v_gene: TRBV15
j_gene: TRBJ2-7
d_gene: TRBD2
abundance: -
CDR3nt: TGTGCCACACGACCTAGCGGGGGGTCTTACGAGCAGTACTTC
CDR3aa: CATRPSGGSYEQYF

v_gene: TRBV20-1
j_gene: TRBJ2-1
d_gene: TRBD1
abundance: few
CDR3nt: TGCAGTGCTAAGAGAGACAGGGGCTACAATGAGCAGTTCTTC
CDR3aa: CSAKRDRGYNEQFF

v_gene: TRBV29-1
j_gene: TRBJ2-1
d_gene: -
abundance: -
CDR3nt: TGCAGCGTTGGGATCAATGAGCAGTTCTTC
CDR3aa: CSVGINEQFF

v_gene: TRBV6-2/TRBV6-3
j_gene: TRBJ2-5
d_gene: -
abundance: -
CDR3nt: TGTGCCAGCAGTTCGAACTCTCTAGGACTCCAAGAGACCCAGTACTTC
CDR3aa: CASSSNSLGLQETQYF